This TCR beta chain emerged from a study of T cell responses to AZD1222 COVID-19 vaccine. The CDR3 has 14 amino acids. Germline CDR1 and CDR2: MNHEY and SMNVEV (reference sequence). V gave up 6 bases and J gave up 3 bases; unmatched junction bases: 5. Study-wide points: Sampling captured repertoires only after the peak T cell response.

Concerning this clone itself: The antigen is undetermined.

Only in-frame clones appear in the TCRdb table, and some are missing; sequencing was by immunoSEQ multiplex PCR. The table lists 50,000 to 60,000 clones, 80% to 90% of them singletons. The chain has TRBV27 and TRBJ1-1; 9 nucleotides line up with TRBD1. The sequence was obtained from an adult in good health. The sequenced sample was peripheral blood, obtained on day 0 of AZD1222 vaccination. This CDR3 reads CASRPWTGDTEAFF. CDR3 in DNA: TGTGCCAGCAGGCCTTGGACAGGGGACACTGAAGCTTTCTTT.